In this sample, the clone carrying this TCR beta chain turned up a few times. The data belong to a study of regulatory T cells in long-lasting Graves disease. Time point described: newly diagnosed GD, antithyroid drugs for less than 3 months. RNA extracted from PBMCs served as the sequencing template. Arm-PCR of CDR3 regions and iRepertoire HTBI primers were used to build TCR beta libraries. TCRdb re-called the multiplex PCR reads with MiXCR, one entry per CDR3 protein. Altogether some 330,000 distinct CDR3 sequences are present, roughly 10% being singletons, with the ten largest covering under 20%. The CDR3 sequence is 14 residues long. Germline CDR1 SGHNT, CDR2 YYREEE (reference sequence). Trimming left V 5 bases short and J 0 bases short, with 8 bases between. Separately, the same data were catalogued under a study of T cells in Graves' hyperthyroidism and ophthalmopathy. According to that study: In the blood, most expanded thyroid clonotypes above 0.001 appeared as well.

The specimen was peripheral blood mononuclear cells (PBMCs), collected at new diagnosis, from a patient treated with antithyroid drugs. The chain employs TRBV5-4 and TRBJ2-2, with D hard to call. The source of this sequence is a woman in her late teens or twenties with Graves disease. The CDR3 coding sequence is TGTGCCAGCAGGTGGTATACGAACACCGGGGAGCTGTTTTTT. Translated: CASRWYTNTGELFF.